This T cell receptor beta chain emerged from a study of PD-L1 blockade in urothelial cancer. Overall study: Blood analysis was done at 3 weeks (second dose) and 6 weeks after treatment began.

Only in-frame clones appear in the TCRdb table, and some are missing; sequencing was by immunoSEQ multiplex PCR. This sample has about 51,000 clones, with about 88% found just once. The germline V gene encodes CDR1 SGHAT and CDR2 FQNNGV. V lost 1 base and J 5 bases, leaving 17 bases between the germline ends. The CDR3 is 17 amino acids. Time point denoted: peripheral blood 6 weeks after treatment start. This material consisted of PBMCs, taken around atezolizumab (anti-PD-L1) treatment. This chain uses TRBV11-2 with TRBJ2-2, with D maybe TRBD2 (6 bases). The TCR sequence derives from a man aged 60-69 years with urothelial cancer. Written as DNA, the CDR3 is TGTGCCAGCAGCTTAGGGGCCCGGGGGTATGGAACCGGGGAGCTGTTTTTT. Amino acid sequence: CASSLGARGYGTGELFF.